The clone carrying this T cell receptor beta chain occurred many times. Antigen unknown. This sample was taken from a study of identical twins. V was clipped by 3 bases and J by 3 bases, with 14 bases between them. The CDR3 covers 15 residues. CDR1 is MNHEY, CDR2 SVGAGI, per germline. Study-level points and caveats: Model-predicted out-of-frame TCR alpha sharing fell below observed values in monozygotic twins.

One entry per CDR3 protein results from TCRdb running MiXCR on the 5' RACE reads. The sample carries fewer than 250,000 distinct CDR3 sequences, 6.5% to 9% recorded once. This same sample was also taken into another study, of yellow fever vaccine responses in identical twins.

The clonotype was recovered from a young woman in good health. The chain joins TRBV6-5 to TRBJ1-2, with unresolved D. The specimen sequenced was CD8+ T cells sorted from blood. CDR3 region: CASSYLRDGDYGYTF. The CDR3 nucleotides are TGTGCCAGCAGTTATCTCAGAGACGGCGACTATGGCTACACCTTC.